This T cell receptor (beta chain) was identified in a study of shared clonotypes between healthy human individuals. Study conclusions and caveats: Larger richness was generally estimated for naive than memory subsets.

Germline V gene data show CDR1 as GTSNPN and CDR2 as SVGIG (reference sequence). Trimming left V 3 bases short and J 2 bases short, with 8 bases between. The CDR3 spans 13 residues. As concerns this clone: Its antigen is unidentified.

Original data processing: In the immunoSEQ data, sequences were junction-only and lacked quality scores, so filtering differed. The repertoire was sequenced with immunoSEQ multiplex PCR; TCRdb's copy has only in-frame clones and lacks some. V and J calls and clone size are copied from that table; D and trimming were computed from the DNA. The table lists around 1.6 million clones, nearly 99% of them singletons. The chain combines TRBV30 with TRBJ1-5, with D hard to call. Sequences were obtained from naive CD4+ T cells sorted from blood. Sample subset: CD45RA+ positively selected. The receptor's source is a man aged 25-40 years in good health. In DNA, the CDR3 is TGTGCCTGGAGGGCCGGGGGCAATCAGCCCCAGCATTTT. Translating it yields CAWRAGGNQPQHF.